The 15 T cell receptor beta chains presented below share a single source sample, sequenced in a study of early T cells in non-severe SARS-CoV-2 infection. One entry per CDR3 protein results from TCRdb running MiXCR on the 5' RACE reads. The sample lists about 64,000 distinct CDR3 sequences, 20% to 25% occurring once. The material was whole blood, obtained at baseline. Every receptor here comes from an adult who was a healthcare worker with PCR-confirmed SARS-CoV-2 infection or an uninfected control (not recorded which).

This clonotype was recorded many times. The gene calls are TRBV12-3 or TRBV12-4 and TRBJ2-1, with 7 bases lining up with TRBD1. The CDR3 has 13 amino acids. J was trimmed by 10 bases and V by 2 bases; bases with no gene match: 5. The CDR3 DNA sequence: TGTGCCAGCAGTTTACAGGGGGAAGGCGAGCAGTTCTTC. It codes for CASSLQGEGEQFF.

A few counts support this clonotype. This sequence joins TRBV5-4 and TRBJ1-1; D is ambiguous. The germline gives CDR1 SGHNT, CDR2 YYREEE (reference sequence). V shed 0 bases and J shed 0 bases, with 6 bases lying between them. The CDR3 sequence is 14 residues long. CDR3 loop: CASSLDGLNTEAFF. CDR3 DNA sequence: TGTGCCAGCAGCTTGGACGGACTGAACACTGAAGCTTTCTTT.

The chain employs TRBV7-9 and TRBJ2-2, with a weak D call TRBD2 (6 bases). The CDR3 consists of 16 residues. Germline assignment: CDR1 SEHNR and CDR2 FQNEAQ (reference sequence). Trimming removed 1 base from V and 3 bases from J, with 12 bases in between. CDR3 bases: TGTGCCAGCAGCTTAGACCCCGCGGGATACACCGGGGAGCTGTTTTTT. Translating gives CASSLDPAGYTGELFF.

The chain carries TRBV5-5 and TRBJ1-2, with D possibly TRBD1 on 6 matching bases. The CDR3 is 15 amino acids. CDR1 and CDR2 from the germline V gene are SGHKS and YYEKEE (reference sequence). V was pared by 0 bases and J by 3 bases, with 12 bases between. The CDR3 reads CASSLDAGTYYGYTF. CDR3 DNA: TGTGCCAGCAGCTTGGACGCCGGGACATACTATGGCTACACCTTC.

V usage is TRBV12-5 and J usage is TRBJ2-7; D could derive from TRBD1 or TRBD2 (5 bases each). The CDR3 runs to 15 residues. The V gene lost 7 bases and the J gene lost 2 bases, with 18 bases spanning the gap. Germline assignment: CDR1 LGHNT and CDR2 FRNRAP. In nucleotides, the CDR3 is TGTGCTAGTGCAACCGGGGCGAGTAGTACCTACGAGCAGTACTTC. It is translated as CASATGASSTYEQYF.

This clonotype appeared a few times. The junction does not match germline at one end; this may be a read error. This rearrangement joins TRBV5-1 to TRBJ1-1; the D is unclear. Germline V lookup: CDR1 SGHRS, CDR2 YFSETQ. The CDR3 consists of 14 residues. In DNA, the CDR3 is TGCGCCAGCAGCTTGAACACCGTGAAGACTGAAGCTTTCTTT. Encoded protein: CASSLNTVKTEAFF.

Ten or more counts support this clonotype. The CDR3 reads CASGGAGETQYF. CDR3 sequence (DNA): TGCGCCAGCGGAGGGGCAGGCGAGACCCAGTACTTC. The V gene is TRBV10-2, the J gene TRBJ2-5, with a weak D call TRBD2 (6 bases). V gave up 8 bases and J gave up 5 bases, with 12 bases separating them. The germline CDR1 and CDR2 sequences are WSHSY and SAAADI. The CDR3 length is 12 residues.

This chain joins TRBV4-1 and TRBJ2-5; D remains unclear. Germline values: CDR1 MGHRA, CDR2 YSYEKL. The V gene lost 4 bases and the J gene lost 3 bases, with 9 bases spanning the gap. This CDR3 has 13 residues. For the CDR3, the DNA is TGCGCCAGCAGCCCCGTCGCAGAAGAGACCCAGTACTTC. Its translation is CASSPVAEETQYF.

V usage is TRBV10-2 and J usage is TRBJ2-7; 7 bases are a match to TRBD1. V lost 6 bases to trimming and J lost 6 bases; unmatched junction nucleotides: 8. This CDR3 has 13 residues. Per germline, CDR1 WSHSY and CDR2 SAAADI. CDR3 nucleotides: TGCGCCAGCAGACTGACAGGGACGACCGAGCAGTACTTC. This codes for CASRLTGTTEQYF.

The rearrangement links TRBV6-5 to TRBJ2-2; a possible D gene is TRBD2 (6 bases). Germline values: CDR1 MNHEY, CDR2 SVGAGI. V dropped 5 bases and J dropped 2 bases, with 9 bases sitting between them. CDR3 length: 14 residues. The CDR3 coding sequence is TGTGCCAGCAGTAGGGACTTAAACACCGGGGAGCTGTTTTTT. Amino acid sequence: CASSRDLNTGELFF.

In this sample, this clonotype turned up a few times. This rearrangement joins TRBV15 to TRBJ2-7; TRBD1 agrees at 9 bases. Per the germline V gene, CDR1 is LNHNV and CDR2 is YYDKDF (reference sequence). The CDR3 has 13 residues. The V segment lost 5 bases and the J segment 5 bases; nucleotides outside the gene matches: 4. The CDR3 here is CATSGDRVHEQYF. The CDR3 bases are TGTGCCACCAGCGGGGACAGGGTCCACGAGCAGTACTTC.

V is TRBV7-9 and J is TRBJ1-2; D uncertain. Looked up from germline, CDR1 is SEHNR and CDR2 is FQNEAQ (reference sequence). The CDR3 contains 10 residues. With 5 bases removed from V and 8 bases from J, the gap between germline ends came to 6 bases. CDR3 region: CASSPPGYTF. Written as DNA, the CDR3 is TGTGCCAGCAGCCCCCCCGGCTACACCTTC.

This clonotype was seen a few times. This chain joins TRBV29-1 and TRBJ2-2; 8 bases fit TRBD1. The ends lost 4 bases at V and 8 bases at J; junction bases unmatched: 9. This CDR3 is built from 14 residues. Germline V gene lookup returns CDR1 SQVTM and CDR2 ANQGSEA. The CDR3 spells CSVVGTGMFGELFF. For the CDR3, the DNA is TGCAGCGTTGTCGGGACAGGAATGTTTGGGGAGCTGTTTTTT.

The chain carries TRBV11-2 and TRBJ2-7; possible D gene TRBD2, 6 bases. Trimming left V 5 bases short and J 4 bases short, with 21 bases between. CDR3 length: 16 amino acids. CDR1 and CDR2 (germline): SGHAT, FQNNGV. The CDR3 loop reads CASSLHGTPTGYEQYF. CDR3 in DNA: TGTGCCAGCAGCCTCCACGGGACTCCTACGGGTTACGAGCAGTACTTC.

This clonotype turned up a few times. The rearrangement joins TRBV6-2 or TRBV6-3 to TRBJ2-2; D remains unclear. The CDR3 runs 13 residues. In germline, CDR1 is MNHEY, CDR2 SVGEGT. V was clipped by 4 bases and J by 5 bases, with 8 bases between them. For the CDR3, the DNA is TGTGCCAGCAGTTCAGTAACGACCGGGGAGCTGTTTTTT. As protein: CASSSVTTGELFF.